A selection of T cell receptor beta chains follows, all from one sample in a study of OX40 agonist ivuxolimab in advanced cancers. Clones were sequenced by immunoSEQ multiplex PCR, and TCRdb holds only the in-frame ones, with some missing. The data show around 100,000 clones, less than 95% seen once. This specimen consisted of CD4+ or CD8+ T cells sorted from blood, obtained in a trial of the OX40 agonist ivuxolimab. Every receptor here comes from an adult with an advanced solid tumor such as melanoma, head and neck, liver or kidney cancer. Both conserved end residues are part of each CDR3. The D gene is left open where the match is weak. Clone sizes are given selectively: once, few, many, or a class where the clone is expanded.

CDR3nt: TGTGCCAGTAACAATAACGACAGGGACGAGCAGTACTTC
CDR3aa: CASNNNDRDEQYF
d_gene: TRBD1
v_gene: TRBV19
abundance: NA
j_gene: TRBJ2-7

CDR3nt: TGCGCCAGCAGTGAGTCAGGCGGGACCCCCTACGAGCAGTACTTC
CDR3aa: CASSESGGTPYEQYF
d_gene: NA
v_gene: TRBV10-2
abundance: NA
j_gene: TRBJ2-7

CDR3nt: TGTGCCAGCAGTTCCCCCTCCCTAGCGGGAGGAGCAGATACGCAGTATTTT
CDR3aa: CASSSPSLAGGADTQYF
d_gene: TRBD2
v_gene: TRBV28
abundance: NA
j_gene: TRBJ2-3

CDR3nt: TGCGCCAGCACCCTGGCTAGCGGGGCCTCTGAGCAGTACTTC
CDR3aa: CASTLASGASEQYF
d_gene: TRBD2
v_gene: TRBV5-1
abundance: NA
j_gene: TRBJ2-5

CDR3nt: TGTGCCAGCAGTCATCGGGGGCCCTACGAGCAGTACTTC
CDR3aa: CASSHRGPYEQYF
d_gene: NA
v_gene: TRBV6-1
abundance: NA
j_gene: TRBJ2-7

CDR3nt: TGTGCCAGCAGCTTCTCGGGCATGAACACTGAAGCTTTCTTT
CDR3aa: CASSFSGMNTEAFF
d_gene: NA
v_gene: TRBV7-3
abundance: NA
j_gene: TRBJ1-1

CDR3nt: TGTGCCAGCAGCTTGGATAAGCGGCCCGGACACTACAATGAGCAGTTCTTC
CDR3aa: CASSLDKRPGHYNEQFF
d_gene: NA
v_gene: TRBV5-6
abundance: NA
j_gene: TRBJ2-1

CDR3nt: TGTGCCAGCAGCTTAGCAACTTTATGGGGGGAATCTAGCACAGATACGCAGTATTTT
CDR3aa: CASSLATLWGESSTDTQYF
d_gene: NA
v_gene: TRBV7-9
abundance: NA
j_gene: TRBJ2-3

CDR3nt: TGTGCCAGCAGTTTAATGGATACGCAGTATTTT
CDR3aa: CASSLMDTQYF
d_gene: NA
v_gene: TRBV27
abundance: NA
j_gene: TRBJ2-3

CDR3nt: TGCAGTGCTACCATTTCCTACGAGCAGTACTTC
CDR3aa: CSATISYEQYF
d_gene: NA
v_gene: TRBV20-1
abundance: NA
j_gene: TRBJ2-7

CDR3nt: TGCAGCTCTAAATCCTTCGCAGTAGGCGGTGAGCAGTTCTTC
CDR3aa: CSSKSFAVGGEQFF
d_gene: NA
v_gene: TRBV29-1
abundance: NA
j_gene: TRBJ2-1

CDR3nt: TGTGCCAGCAGTTTAGCCTCGAGGGTCGATACGCAGTATTTT
CDR3aa: CASSLASRVDTQYF
d_gene: NA
v_gene: TRBV27
abundance: NA
j_gene: TRBJ2-3

CDR3nt: TGCGCCAGCAGCCAAGATCTCTATGAAAAACTGTTTTTT
CDR3aa: CASSQDLYEKLFF
d_gene: NA
v_gene: TRBV4-1
abundance: few
j_gene: TRBJ1-4

CDR3nt: TGTGCCAGCAGTAGGGACTACTACAATGAGCAGTTCTTC
CDR3aa: CASSRDYYNEQFF
d_gene: TRBD2
v_gene: TRBV5-4
abundance: NA
j_gene: TRBJ2-1

CDR3nt: TGTGCCAGCAGCTTGAGGGCCAGCTACTATGGCTACACCTTC
CDR3aa: CASSLRASYYGYTF
d_gene: NA
v_gene: TRBV5-6
abundance: NA
j_gene: TRBJ1-2

CDR3nt: TGTGCCAGCAAAGACAACCAAGAGACCCAGTACTTC
CDR3aa: CASKDNQETQYF
d_gene: NA
v_gene: TRBV2
abundance: once
j_gene: TRBJ2-5

CDR3nt: TGTGCCAGCAGCTTGGGACCAGGCGCGAACACCGGGGAGCTGTTTTTT
CDR3aa: CASSLGPGANTGELFF
d_gene: NA
v_gene: TRBV5-5
abundance: NA
j_gene: TRBJ2-2

CDR3nt: TGCGCCAGCAGCCCGAGGGGCGAGTCCAACGAGCAGTACTTC
CDR3aa: CASSPRGESNEQYF
d_gene: NA
v_gene: TRBV5-1
abundance: NA
j_gene: TRBJ2-7

CDR3nt: TGTGCCAGCAGCCCTTGGACTAGCGGGAGTGACGGCATTCAGTACTTC
CDR3aa: CASSPWTSGSDGIQYF
d_gene: TRBD2
v_gene: TRBV7-8
abundance: NA
j_gene: TRBJ2-4

CDR3nt: TGTGCCAGCAGCCAAGATTGGAACAGCTACGAGCAGTACTTC
CDR3aa: CASSQDWNSYEQYF
d_gene: NA
v_gene: TRBV4-2
abundance: once
j_gene: TRBJ2-7

CDR3nt: TGTGCCAGCAGCCAAGGGCTGGGGTCTGGGGCCAACGTCCTGACTTTC
CDR3aa: CASSQGLGSGANVLTF
d_gene: NA
v_gene: TRBV14
abundance: NA
j_gene: TRBJ2-6

CDR3nt: TGTGCCAGCACTCCCGCCGGGAGGTCCTGGGATACGCAGTATTTT
CDR3aa: CASTPAGRSWDTQYF
d_gene: TRBD2
v_gene: TRBV2
abundance: NA
j_gene: TRBJ2-3

CDR3nt: TGTGCCATCAGTGGCCCGACAGGGTGGGTGAATGAGCAGTTCTTC
CDR3aa: CAISGPTGWVNEQFF
d_gene: TRBD1
v_gene: TRBV10-3
abundance: NA
j_gene: TRBJ2-1

CDR3nt: TGTGCCAGCAGCTTACAGGGGACGGACACTGAAGCTTTCTTT
CDR3aa: CASSLQGTDTEAFF
d_gene: NA
v_gene: TRBV7-9
abundance: NA
j_gene: TRBJ1-1

CDR3nt: TGCAGCGCGGACAGGGGGAACACCGGGGAGCTGTTTTTT
CDR3aa: CSADRGNTGELFF
d_gene: TRBD1
v_gene: TRBV29-1
abundance: NA
j_gene: TRBJ2-2

CDR3nt: TGCAGCACCAAAATAGCGGGAGGGTCCTACAATGAGCAGTTCTTC
CDR3aa: CSTKIAGGSYNEQFF
d_gene: TRBD2
v_gene: TRBV29-1
abundance: NA
j_gene: TRBJ2-1

CDR3nt: TGTGCCACCAGCAGAGCCCCGGGAGGGCGAGAGACCCAGTACTTC
CDR3aa: CATSRAPGGRETQYF
d_gene: TRBD2
v_gene: TRBV15
abundance: NA
j_gene: TRBJ2-5

CDR3nt: TGTGCCAGCAGTTACGAAACAGGGGATCAGCCCCAGCATTTT
CDR3aa: CASSYETGDQPQHF
d_gene: TRBD1
v_gene: TRBV6-6
abundance: NA
j_gene: TRBJ1-5

CDR3nt: TGTGCCAGCAGTGAAGTTGGTCCTGACACCGGGGAGCTGTTTTTT
CDR3aa: CASSEVGPDTGELFF
d_gene: NA
v_gene: TRBV6-1
abundance: NA
j_gene: TRBJ2-2

CDR3nt: TGTGCCAGCAGTGCGGAAGGCGGTGGTACGCAGTATTTT
CDR3aa: CASSAEGGGTQYF
d_gene: NA
v_gene: TRBV2
abundance: NA
j_gene: TRBJ2-3

CDR3nt: TGTGCCAGTAAGGCCCCGGGATATATCACAGATACGCAGTATTTT
CDR3aa: CASKAPGYITDTQYF
d_gene: NA
v_gene: TRBV19
abundance: NA
j_gene: TRBJ2-3

CDR3nt: TGTGCCAGCAGCACGTCGGGTGGCACTGGAAACACCATATATTTT
CDR3aa: CASSTSGGTGNTIYF
d_gene: NA
v_gene: TRBV7-2
abundance: NA
j_gene: TRBJ1-3